The source of this T cell receptor beta chain is a study of naive and memory T cell subsets. Two oligonucleotides, mixed equimolar, formed the beta constant-region primer covering TRBC1 and TRBC2. MiXCR, applied by TCRdb to the UMI-ligation and nested PCR reads, yields one record per CDR3 protein. The table has 81,000 or so distinct CDR3 sequences, about 7% seen once. From germline, CDR1 is SGHTA and CDR2 FQGNSA. The trim removed 3 bases at V and 6 bases at J, leaving 8 bases unmatched. This CDR3 contains 15 residues. This clonotype was detected ten times or more. The sequencing sample was made of central memory CD4+ T cells from blood. The sequence was obtained from a human donor in good health. This chain connects TRBV7-2 to TRBJ1-5; 7 nucleotides match TRBD1. The CDR3 coding sequence is TGTGCCAGCAGCTTGCAGGGGGAGTGGGGTCAGCCCCAGCATTTT. Its protein product is CASSLQGEWGQPQHF.